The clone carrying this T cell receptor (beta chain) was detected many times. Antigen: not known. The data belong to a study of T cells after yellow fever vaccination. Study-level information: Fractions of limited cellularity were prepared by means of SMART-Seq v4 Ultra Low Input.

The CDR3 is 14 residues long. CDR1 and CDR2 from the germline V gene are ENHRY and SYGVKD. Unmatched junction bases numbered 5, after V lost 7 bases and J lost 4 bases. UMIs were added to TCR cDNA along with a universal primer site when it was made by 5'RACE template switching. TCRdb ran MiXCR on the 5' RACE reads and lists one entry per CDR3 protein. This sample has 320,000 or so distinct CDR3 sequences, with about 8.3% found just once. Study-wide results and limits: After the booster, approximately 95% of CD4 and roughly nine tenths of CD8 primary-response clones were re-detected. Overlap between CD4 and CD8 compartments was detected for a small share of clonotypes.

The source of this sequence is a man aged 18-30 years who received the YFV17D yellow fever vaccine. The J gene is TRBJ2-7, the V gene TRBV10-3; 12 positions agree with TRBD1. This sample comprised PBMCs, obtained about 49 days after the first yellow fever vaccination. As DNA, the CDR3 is TGTGCCATCAAACCGGGACAGGGGGCTTACGAGCAGTACTTC. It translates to CAIKPGQGAYEQYF.